The following is a TCR beta chain sequence with its context. Its antigen is undetermined. The data were obtained in a study of monozygotic twins with inflammatory bowel disease. TCRdb reprocessed the 5' RACE reads and reports one entry per CDR3 protein, with no DNA. The listing records fewer than 550,000 distinct CDR3 sequences. Findings and caveats of the study: Among patients, repertoires may have gained variability from differing immunosuppressive treatments. Clonotype sharing was lower in IBD patients than healthy twins, most markedly with disease activity.

The CDR3 consists of 13 residues. CDR1 is DFQATT, CDR2 SNEGSKA, per germline (reference sequence). Sequencing was carried out using blood. The J gene is TRBJ2-3, the V gene TRBV20-1; TCRdb proposes TRBD1, but this gene call is untestable without DNA. This receptor was obtained from a human donor with ulcerative colitis or Crohn's disease, or a healthy co-twin of an affected twin (not recorded which). The CDR3 reads CSARRDPTDTQYF.